Sequencing of this T cell receptor beta chain was carried out in a study of sequential checkpoint blockade in melanoma. Across the study: Patients were randomized 1:1 to nivolumab-then-ipilimumab or ipilimumab-then-nivolumab first-line. Maintenance nivolumab came after either treatment sequence.

J lost 3 bases, V lost 3 bases, and 4 bases had no gene match. This CDR3 is built from 15 residues. The germline CDR1 and CDR2 sequences are LGHNA and YSLEER. Assay: immunoSEQ multiplex PCR; the TCRdb copy retains only in-frame clones and omits some. The table records tens of thousands of clones, approximately 86% of them present only once. As for treatment: randomized to nivolumab then ipilimumab (arm A) or the reverse (arm B). None of the patients previously received DNA-damaging chemotherapy. From thawed PBMCs, live CD3+CD8+ cells negative for CD19 and CD56 were sorted. The specimen comprised CD8+ T cells sorted from blood (inferred from file names), sampled from a patient given nivolumab and ipilimumab in sequence. The receptor was isolated from a human donor with melanoma. The J gene is TRBJ2-2, the V gene TRBV4-3; 7 nucleotides align to TRBD1. The CDR3 bases are TGCGCCAGCAGCCACGGGACAGCTTACACCGGGGAGCTGTTTTTT. Protein sequence: CASSHGTAYTGELFF.